This T cell receptor beta chain was captured by sequencing in a study of blood T cell repertoires in COVID-19. Authors' analysis steps: Amplification with reference gene primers provided the estimates of nucleated cell counts. Clones were sequenced by immunoSEQ multiplex PCR, and TCRdb holds only the in-frame ones, with some missing. The DNA was the basis for D and trimming; V, J and clone size are from that table. The table lists about 160,000 clones, about nine tenths of them singletons, with approximately 5% in the top ten. With V trimmed by 6 bases and J by 0 bases, 19 bases remained unmatched. This CDR3 is 19 amino acids long. Germline lookup yields CDR1 SQVTM and CDR2 ANQGSEA.

Sequenced material: peripheral blood. The sequence was collected from a man younger than 40 with COVID-19, enrolled during active disease. This chain links TRBV29-1 with TRBJ2-1; 8 bases agree with TRBD2. The CDR3 is CSVPWSLAGLVSSYNEQFF. The DNA of the CDR3 is TGCAGCGTGCCCTGGTCGCTAGCGGGCCTCGTGAGCTCCTACAATGAGCAGTTCTTC.